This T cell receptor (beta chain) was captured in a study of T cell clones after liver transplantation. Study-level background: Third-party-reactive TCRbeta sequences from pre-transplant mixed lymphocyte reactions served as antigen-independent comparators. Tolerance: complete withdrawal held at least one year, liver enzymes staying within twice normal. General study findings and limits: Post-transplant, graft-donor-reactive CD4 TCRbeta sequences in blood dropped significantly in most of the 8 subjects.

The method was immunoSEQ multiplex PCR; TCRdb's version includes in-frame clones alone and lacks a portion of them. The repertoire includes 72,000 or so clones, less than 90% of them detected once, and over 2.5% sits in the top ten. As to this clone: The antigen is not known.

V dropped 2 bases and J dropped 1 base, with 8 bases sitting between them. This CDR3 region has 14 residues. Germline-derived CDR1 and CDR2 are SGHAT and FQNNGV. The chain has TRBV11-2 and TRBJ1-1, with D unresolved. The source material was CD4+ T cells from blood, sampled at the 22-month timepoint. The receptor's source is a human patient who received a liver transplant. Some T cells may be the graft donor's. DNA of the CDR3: TGTGCCAGCAGCTTACCTTTGGGGAACACTGAAGCTTTCTTT. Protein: CASSLPLGNTEAFF.